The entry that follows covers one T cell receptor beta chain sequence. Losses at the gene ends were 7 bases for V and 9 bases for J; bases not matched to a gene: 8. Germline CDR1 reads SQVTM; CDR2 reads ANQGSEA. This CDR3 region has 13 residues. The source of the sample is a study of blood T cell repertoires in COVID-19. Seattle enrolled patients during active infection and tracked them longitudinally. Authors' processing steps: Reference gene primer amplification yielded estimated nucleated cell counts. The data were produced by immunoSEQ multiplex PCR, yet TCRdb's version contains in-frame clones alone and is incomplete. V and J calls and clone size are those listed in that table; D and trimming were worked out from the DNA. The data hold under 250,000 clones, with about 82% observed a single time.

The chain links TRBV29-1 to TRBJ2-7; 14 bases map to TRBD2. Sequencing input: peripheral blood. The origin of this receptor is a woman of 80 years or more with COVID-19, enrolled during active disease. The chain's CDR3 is CSAVTSGGEWQYF. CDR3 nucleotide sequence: TGCAGCGCTGTGACTAGCGGGGGGGAATGGCAGTACTTC.